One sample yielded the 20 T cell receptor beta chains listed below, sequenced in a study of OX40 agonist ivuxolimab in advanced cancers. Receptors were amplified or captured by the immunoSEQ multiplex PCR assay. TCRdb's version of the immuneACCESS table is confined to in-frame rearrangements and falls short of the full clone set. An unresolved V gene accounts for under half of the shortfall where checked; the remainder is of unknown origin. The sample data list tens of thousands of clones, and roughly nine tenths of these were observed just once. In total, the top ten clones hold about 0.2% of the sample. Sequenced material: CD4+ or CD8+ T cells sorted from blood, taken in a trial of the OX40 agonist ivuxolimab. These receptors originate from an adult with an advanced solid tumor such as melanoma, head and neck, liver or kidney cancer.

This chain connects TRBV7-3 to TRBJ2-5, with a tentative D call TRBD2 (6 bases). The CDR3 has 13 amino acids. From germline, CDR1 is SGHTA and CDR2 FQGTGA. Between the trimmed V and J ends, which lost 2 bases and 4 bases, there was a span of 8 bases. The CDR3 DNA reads TGTGCCAGCAGCTTATATAGCGGAGAGACCCAGTACTTC. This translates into CASSLYSGETQYF.

The CDR3 region has the DNA TGTGCCAGCAGCGGCGGACAGGGCTACGAGCAGTACTTC. This translates into CASSGGQGYEQYF. The rearrangement links TRBV5-8 to TRBJ2-7; 8 bases agree with TRBD1. The V and J ends lost 4 bases and 3 bases, in that order; junction bases with no gene match: 3. The CDR3 is made up of 13 amino acids. Germline V CDR1 and CDR2: SGHTS, YDEGEE.

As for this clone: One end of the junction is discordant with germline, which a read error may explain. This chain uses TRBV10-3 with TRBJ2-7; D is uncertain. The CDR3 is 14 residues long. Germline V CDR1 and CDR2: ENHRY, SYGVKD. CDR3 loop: CAISESQHSYEQYF. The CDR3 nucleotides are TGTGCCATCAGCGAGTCGCAGCACTCCTACGAGCAGTACTTC.

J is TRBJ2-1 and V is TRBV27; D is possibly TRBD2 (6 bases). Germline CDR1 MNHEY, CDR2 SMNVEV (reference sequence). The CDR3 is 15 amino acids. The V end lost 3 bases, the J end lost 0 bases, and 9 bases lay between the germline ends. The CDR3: CASSLGLYSYNEQFF. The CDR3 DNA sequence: TGTGCCAGCAGTTTGGGACTCTACTCCTACAATGAGCAGTTCTTC.

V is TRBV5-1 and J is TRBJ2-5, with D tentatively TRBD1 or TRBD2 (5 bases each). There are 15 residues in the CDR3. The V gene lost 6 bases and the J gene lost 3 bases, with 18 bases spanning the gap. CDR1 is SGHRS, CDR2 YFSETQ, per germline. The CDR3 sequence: CASTPRGEKEETQYF. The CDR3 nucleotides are TGCGCCAGCACCCCCCGAGGGGAGAAAGAAGAGACCCAGTACTTC. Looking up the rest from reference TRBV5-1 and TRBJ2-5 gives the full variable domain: KAGVTQTPRYLIKTRGQQVTLSCSPISGHRSVSWYQQTPGQGLQFLFEYFSETQRNKGNFPGRFSGRQFSNSRSEMNVSTLELGDSALYLCASTPRGEKEETQYFGPGTRLLVL.

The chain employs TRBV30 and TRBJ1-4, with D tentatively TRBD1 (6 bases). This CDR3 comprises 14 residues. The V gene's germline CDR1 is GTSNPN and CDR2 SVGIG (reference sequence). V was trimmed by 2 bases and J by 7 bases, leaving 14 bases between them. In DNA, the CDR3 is TGTGCCTGGAGTACCCAGGGGCGGAGTGAAAAACTGTTTTTT. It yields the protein CAWSTQGRSEKLFF.

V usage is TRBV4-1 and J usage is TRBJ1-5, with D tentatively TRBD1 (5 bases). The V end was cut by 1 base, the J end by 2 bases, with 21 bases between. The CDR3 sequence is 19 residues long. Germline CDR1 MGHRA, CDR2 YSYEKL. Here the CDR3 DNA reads TGCGCCAGCAGCCAAGCCTCCGGTCTCTCCCGAGGGGGCAATCAGCCCCAGCATTTT. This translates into CASSQASGLSRGGNQPQHF.

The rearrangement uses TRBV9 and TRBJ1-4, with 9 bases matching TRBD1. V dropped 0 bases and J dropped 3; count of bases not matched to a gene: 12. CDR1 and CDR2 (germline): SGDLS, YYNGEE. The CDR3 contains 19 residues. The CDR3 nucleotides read TGTGCCAGCAGCGTAGCTACGGGGACAGGGAGTGAGGCTAATGAAAAACTGTTTTTT. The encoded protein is CASSVATGTGSEANEKLFF.

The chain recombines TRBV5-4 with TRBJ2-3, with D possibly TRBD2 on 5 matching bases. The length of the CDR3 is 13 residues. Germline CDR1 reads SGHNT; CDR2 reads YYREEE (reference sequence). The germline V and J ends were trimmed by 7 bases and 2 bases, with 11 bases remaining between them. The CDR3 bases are TGTGCCAGCGCACCCCGGGACACAGATACGCAGTATTTT. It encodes CASAPRDTDTQYF.

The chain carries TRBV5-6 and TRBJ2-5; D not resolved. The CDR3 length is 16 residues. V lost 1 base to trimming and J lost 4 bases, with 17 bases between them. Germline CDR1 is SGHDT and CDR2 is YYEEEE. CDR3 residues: CASSLTGPRFGETQYF. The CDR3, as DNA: TGTGCCAGCAGCTTGACCGGGCCCCGATTCGGAGAGACCCAGTACTTC.

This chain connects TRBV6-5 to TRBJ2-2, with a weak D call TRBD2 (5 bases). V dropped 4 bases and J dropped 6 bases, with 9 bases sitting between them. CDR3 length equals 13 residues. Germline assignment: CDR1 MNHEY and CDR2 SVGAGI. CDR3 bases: TGTGCCAGCAGTTTACTAGGGTCCGGGGAGCTGTTTTTT. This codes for CASSLLGSGELFF.

The DNA for the CDR3 is TGTGCCTGGAGCGACAGGGGCAATCAGCCCCAGCATTTT. It encodes CAWSDRGNQPQHF. The chain carries TRBV30 and TRBJ1-5; 7 bases align to TRBD1. CDR1 GTSNPN and CDR2 SVGIG come from the germline V gene (reference sequence). This CDR3 is 13 amino acids long. J lost 2 bases, V lost 3 bases, and 1 base had no gene match.

Here the CDR3 reads CASRLQGRETQYF. The CDR3, as DNA: TGTGCCAGCAGACTACAGGGGAGAGAGACCCAGTACTTC. The rearrangement joins TRBV11-2 to TRBJ2-5, with TRBD1 matching 7 bases. This CDR3 has 13 amino acids. Losses at the gene ends were 6 bases for V and 4 bases for J; bases not matched to a gene: 5. From germline, CDR1 is SGHAT and CDR2 FQNNGV.

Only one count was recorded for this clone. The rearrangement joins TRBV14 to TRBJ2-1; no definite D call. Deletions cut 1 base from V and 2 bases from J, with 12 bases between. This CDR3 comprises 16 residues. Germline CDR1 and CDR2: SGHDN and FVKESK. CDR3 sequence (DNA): TGTGCCAGCAGCCAAGTCGGCGGTCTCACCTACAATGAGCAGTTCTTC. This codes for CASSQVGGLTYNEQFF.

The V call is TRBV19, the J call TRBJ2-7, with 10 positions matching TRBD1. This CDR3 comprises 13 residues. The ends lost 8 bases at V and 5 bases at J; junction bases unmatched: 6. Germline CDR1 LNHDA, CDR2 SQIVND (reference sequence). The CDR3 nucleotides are TGTGCCAGTGAGGGGACAGGGGTCGACGAGCAGTACTTC. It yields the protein CASEGTGVDEQYF.

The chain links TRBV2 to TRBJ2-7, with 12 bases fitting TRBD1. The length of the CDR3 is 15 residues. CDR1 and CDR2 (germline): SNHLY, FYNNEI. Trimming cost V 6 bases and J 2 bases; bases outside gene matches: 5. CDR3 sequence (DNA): TGTGCCAGCAGCCGGGGACAGGGGGCCACCTACGAGCAGTACTTC. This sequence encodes CASSRGQGATYEQYF. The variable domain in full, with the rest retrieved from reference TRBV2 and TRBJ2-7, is EPEVTQTPSHQVTQMGQEVILRCVPISNHLYFYWYRQILGQKVEFLVSFYNNEISEKSEIFDDQFSVERPDGSNFTLKIRSTKLEDSAMYFCASSRGQGATYEQYFGPGTRLTVT.

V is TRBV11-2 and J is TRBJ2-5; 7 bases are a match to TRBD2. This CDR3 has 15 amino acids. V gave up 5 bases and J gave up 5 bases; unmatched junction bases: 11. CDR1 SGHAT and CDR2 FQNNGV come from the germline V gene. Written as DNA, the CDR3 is TGTGCCAGCAGCGTAGTGGGGAGGGAATGGGAGACCCAGTACTTC. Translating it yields CASSVVGREWETQYF.

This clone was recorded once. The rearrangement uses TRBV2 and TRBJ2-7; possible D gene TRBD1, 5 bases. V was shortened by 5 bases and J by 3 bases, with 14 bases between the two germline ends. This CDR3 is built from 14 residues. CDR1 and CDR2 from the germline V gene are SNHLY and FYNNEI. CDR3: CASSTGLGLYEQYF. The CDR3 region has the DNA TGTGCCAGCAGTACAGGTCTTGGGCTCTACGAGCAGTACTTC.

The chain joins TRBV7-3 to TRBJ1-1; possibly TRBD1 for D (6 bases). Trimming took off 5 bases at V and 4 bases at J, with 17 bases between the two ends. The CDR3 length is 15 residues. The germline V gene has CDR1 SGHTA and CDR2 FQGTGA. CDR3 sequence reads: CASSPPRGGPTEAFF. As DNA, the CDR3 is TGTGCCAGCAGCCCACCAAGGGGGGGTCCCACTGAAGCTTTCTTT.

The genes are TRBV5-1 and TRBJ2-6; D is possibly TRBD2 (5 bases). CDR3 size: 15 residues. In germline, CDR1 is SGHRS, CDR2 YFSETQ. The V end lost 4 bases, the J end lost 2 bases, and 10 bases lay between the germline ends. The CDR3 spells CASSPSGTGANVLTF. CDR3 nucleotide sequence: TGCGCCAGCAGCCCGTCGGGGACTGGGGCCAACGTCCTGACTTTC.